The 27 T cell receptor beta chains below all came from one sample that was sequenced in a study of blood T cell repertoires in COVID-19. This table comes from immunoSEQ multiplex PCR, and its TCRdb copy is limited to in-frame clones, with some not included. In the table there are about 120,000 clones, roughly 80% of which are singletons. The material sequenced was peripheral blood. Source of these receptors: a man in his sixties with acute or convalescent COVID-19.

V gene TRBV27 combines with J gene TRBJ2-2, with D perhaps matching TRBD2 (5 bases). The germline V gene has CDR1 MNHEY and CDR2 SMNVEV (reference sequence). Deletions cut 3 bases from V and 1 base from J, with 21 bases between. This CDR3 is built from 19 residues. The CDR3 region is CASSFLVVTRAQNTGELFF. The CDR3 nucleotides are TGTGCCAGCAGTTTCTTAGTGGTGACGAGGGCACAGAACACCGGGGAGCTGTTTTTT.

The V and J genes are TRBV6-1 and TRBJ1-2, with a tentative D call TRBD1 (6 bases). CDR1 is MNHNS and CDR2 is SASEGT in the germline V gene. The CDR3 consists of 14 residues. Trimming pared 3 bases from V and 6 bases from J, leaving 14 bases between. Here the CDR3 reads CASSDYANRDGYTF. The DNA for the CDR3 is TGTGCCAGCAGTGATTATGCCAACAGGGATGGCTACACCTTC.

The J gene is TRBJ2-1, the V gene TRBV21-1; the D call in the table, TRBD1, was not verified against the DNA. TRBV21-1 is classified as a pseudogene. This CDR3 spans 17 amino acids. For the CDR3, the DNA is TGTGCCAGCAGCAAAGAACCCGACAGGGGGCCCTACAATGAGCAGTTCTTC. It translates to CASSKEPDRGPYNEQFF.

This chain uses TRBV25-1 with TRBJ1-2, with TRBD1 matching over 12 bases. Germline assignment: CDR1 MGHDK and CDR2 SYGVNS. The CDR3 length is 16 residues. V was pared by 2 bases and J by 4 bases, with 5 bases of the junction left unmatched. The CDR3 DNA reads TGTGCCAGCAGTGAACCGGGGGACAGGGGGCTCTATGGCTACACCTTC. As protein: CASSEPGDRGLYGYTF.

The V gene is TRBV5-6, the J gene TRBJ1-2, with no clear D. This CDR3 is 15 amino acids long. Germline V gene lookup returns CDR1 SGHDT and CDR2 YYEEEE. The germline V and J ends were trimmed by 0 bases and 5 bases, with 14 bases remaining between them. This chain's CDR3 is CASSLDVATRYGYTF. In DNA form, the CDR3 reads TGTGCCAGCAGCTTGGATGTGGCCACAAGATATGGCTACACCTTC.

The chain employs TRBV9 and TRBJ1-2, with no clear D. Germline V CDR1 and CDR2: SGDLS, YYNGEE. Trimming took 4 bases from V and 0 from J, leaving 13 bases between them. The CDR3 sequence is 15 residues long. CDR3 bases: TGTGCCAGCAGCCTCGGACCCGGGGCTAACTATGGCTACACCTTC. Translation gives CASSLGPGANYGYTF.

The chain recombines TRBV5-1 with TRBJ2-5; 8 nucleotides line up with TRBD2. The germline gives CDR1 SGHRS, CDR2 YFSETQ. Trimming cost V 0 bases and J 4 bases; bases outside gene matches: 11. CDR3 size: 17 residues. CDR3 sequence reads: CASSLAVFGLAGETQYF. CDR3 DNA sequence: TGCGCCAGCAGCTTGGCCGTGTTTGGACTAGCTGGAGAGACCCAGTACTTC.

V is TRBV11-2 and J is TRBJ2-1; 15 nucleotides match TRBD2. CDR1 and CDR2 (germline): SGHAT, FQNNGV. V shed 4 bases, J shed 10 bases, and the junction held 5 bases outside the gene matches. The length of the CDR3 is 15 residues. CDR3 in amino acids: CASSWTSGGAIEQFF. For the CDR3, the DNA is TGTGCCAGCAGCTGGACTAGCGGGGGGGCCATAGAGCAGTTCTTC. Using reference TRBV11-2 and TRBJ2-1 for the parts outside the CDR3, the full variable domain is EAGVAQSPRYKIIEKRQSVAFWCNPISGHATLYWYQQILGQGPKLLIQFQNNGVVDDSQLPKDRFSAERLKGVDSTLKIQPAKLEDSAVYLCASSWTSGGAIEQFFGPGTRLTVL.

The DNA for the CDR3 is TGTGCCACCAGTGATTCACAACTTGGGACTAGCATTCTTCAGTTCTTC. This gives the protein CATSDSQLGTSILQFF. V usage is TRBV24-1 and J usage is TRBJ2-1, with 9 nucleotides matching TRBD2. The ends lost 2 bases at V and 13 bases at J; junction bases unmatched: 14. This CDR3 comprises 16 residues. Germline V gene sequence: CDR1 KGHDR, CDR2 SFDVKD.

This sequence joins TRBV2 and TRBJ2-3, with 11 bases that match TRBD2. Germline assignment: CDR1 SNHLY and CDR2 FYNNEI. The CDR3 is made up of 15 amino acids. V dropped 6 bases and J dropped 4; count of bases not matched to a gene: 6. The CDR3 DNA is TGTGCCAGCAGGTTCGGGACTAGCGGCCCAGATACGCAGTATTTT. Protein sequence: CASRFGTSGPDTQYF.

The chain links TRBV5-1 to TRBJ2-7, with D perhaps matching TRBD1 (6 bases). The ends were cut back, 2 bases at V and 2 bases at J, with 11 bases in the middle. The CDR3 length is 14 residues. Germline lookup yields CDR1 SGHRS and CDR2 YFSETQ. The DNA for the CDR3 is TGCGCCAGCAGCTTAGAGACAGGCACCTACGAGCAGTACTTC. It codes for CASSLETGTYEQYF.

This clone occurred many times. This chain uses TRBV24-1 with TRBJ2-1, with 11 bases that match TRBD2. Germline V CDR1 and CDR2: KGHDR, SFDVKD. J was trimmed by 8 bases and V by 5 bases; bases with no gene match: 4. The CDR3 sequence is 14 residues long. CDR3 DNA sequence: TGTGCCACCAGTGGGGTAGCGGGGGGGGATGAGCAGTTCTTC. Its translation: CATSGVAGGDEQFF.

V and J are TRBV6-1 and TRBJ1-5, with 7 bases matching TRBD1. With 5 bases clipped from V and 6 bases from J, the junction kept 4 bases outside the gene matches. CDR3 size: 13 residues. The germline V gene has CDR1 MNHNS and CDR2 SASEGT. The chain's CDR3 is CASSSGGFQPQHF. The DNA for the CDR3 is TGTGCCAGCAGTTCAGGGGGATTTCAGCCCCAGCATTTT.

This chain connects TRBV4-1 to TRBJ1-2; 11 positions agree with TRBD1. CDR3 length: 14 amino acids. With 0 bases clipped from V and 8 bases from J, the junction kept 2 bases outside the gene matches. Germline V lookup: CDR1 MGHRA, CDR2 YSYEKL. The DNA of the CDR3 is TGCGCCAGCAGCCAAGAGGGACAGGGGGGAGGCTACACCTTC. It specifies CASSQEGQGGGYTF.

The genes are TRBV24-1 and TRBJ1-5, with 7 bases identical to TRBD1. The V gene's germline CDR1 is KGHDR and CDR2 SFDVKD. After removal of 3 bases from V and 0 bases from J, the junction contained 10 bases not matched to a gene. The CDR3 is 18 residues long. This CDR3 reads CATSDRDSGGDSNQPQHF. As DNA, the CDR3 is TGTGCCACCAGTGATCGGGACAGCGGCGGTGATAGCAATCAGCCCCAGCATTTT.

The V gene is TRBV9, the J gene TRBJ1-1, with 7 positions matching TRBD1. This CDR3 has 15 amino acids. Trimming at V came to 2 bases and at J to 5 bases, leaving 9 bases not matched to a gene. CDR1 is SGDLS and CDR2 is YYNGEE in the germline V gene. DNA of the CDR3: TGTGCCAGCAGCGTCATGAGGGGGCCGGGAACTGAAGCTTTCTTT. Translating gives CASSVMRGPGTEAFF.

This clone was picked up one time. The chain carries TRBV11-2 and TRBJ1-1, with D tentatively TRBD1 (5 bases). The CDR3 consists of 17 residues. Between the trimmed V and J ends, which lost 0 bases and 1 base, there was a span of 15 bases. The germline V gene has CDR1 SGHAT and CDR2 FQNNGV. The CDR3 protein is CASSLDWRGGPNTEAFF. The CDR3 nucleotides read TGTGCCAGCAGCTTAGATTGGCGGGGGGGACCGAACACTGAAGCTTTCTTT.

This clone was found a few times. The V gene is TRBV29-1, the J gene TRBJ2-1; D not certain. Germline values: CDR1 SQVTM, CDR2 ANQGSEA. The CDR3 covers 12 residues. V dropped 4 bases and J dropped 2 bases, with 6 bases sitting between them. CDR3 bases: TGCAGCGTTGGCGATACCTACAATGAGCAGTTCTTC. It encodes CSVGDTYNEQFF.

The chain's CDR3 is CASSLRTSFYEQYF. The CDR3 DNA reads TGTGCCAGCAGCCTACGGACTAGCTTCTACGAGCAGTACTTC. The genes are TRBV11-2 and TRBJ2-7; 8 bases map to TRBD2. V was clipped by 5 bases and J by 3 bases; unmatched bases: 6. This CDR3 has 14 amino acids. From germline, CDR1 is SGHAT and CDR2 FQNNGV.

This rearrangement joins TRBV7-8 to TRBJ1-2; no clear D gene. The V gene lost 3 bases and the J gene lost 0 bases, with 14 bases spanning the gap. From germline, CDR1 is SGHVS and CDR2 FQNEAQ. This CDR3 spans 16 amino acids. The chain's CDR3 is CASSLKADTTNYGYTF. The DNA for the CDR3 is TGTGCCAGCAGCTTGAAGGCAGATACTACTAACTATGGCTACACCTTC.

The table lists this clone with a count of one. This chain uses TRBV19 with TRBJ2-7; 8 nucleotides align to TRBD1. The CDR3 spans 17 residues. J gave up 2 bases and V 3 bases, and 12 bases lay outside the gene matches. Germline loops: CDR1 LNHDA, CDR2 SQIVND (reference sequence). The CDR3 sequence is CASSMVQGAREPYEQYF. CDR3 nucleotide sequence: TGTGCCAGTAGTATGGTGCAGGGGGCGCGGGAACCCTACGAGCAGTACTTC.

The V gene is TRBV7-3, the J gene TRBJ2-2, with 9 positions matching TRBD2. With 5 bases clipped from V and 5 bases from J, the junction kept 6 bases outside the gene matches. Per the germline V gene, CDR1 is SGHTA and CDR2 is FQGTGA. The CDR3 spans 15 residues. CDR3 sequence (DNA): TGTGCCAGCAGCCCCGTCAGCGGGAGGACCGGGGAGCTGTTTTTT. Encoded protein: CASSPVSGRTGELFF. Variable domain in full (rest from reference TRBV7-3 and TRBJ2-2): GAGVSQTPSNKVTEKGKYVELRCDPISGHTALYWYRQSLGQGPEFLIYFQGTGAADDSGLPNDRFFAVRPEGSVSTLKIQRTERGDSAVYLCASSPVSGRTGELFFGEGSRLTVL.

The chain links TRBV24-1 to TRBJ2-2; 14 positions match TRBD2. CDR1 KGHDR and CDR2 SFDVKD come from the germline V gene. This CDR3 has 16 residues. With 6 bases clipped from V and 5 bases from J, the junction kept 4 bases outside the gene matches. CDR3 in DNA: TGTGCCACCAGTAATGGACTAGCGGGAGGAACCGGGGAGCTGTTTTTT. Encoded protein: CATSNGLAGGTGELFF.

In nucleotides, the CDR3 is TGTGCCAGCAGTCGCGACAAAATTGACATCGGGGAGCTGTTTTTT. Its protein is CASSRDKIDIGELFF. The V gene is TRBV27, the J gene TRBJ2-2; D unclear. V was clipped by 5 bases and J by 7 bases, with 17 bases between them. CDR1 is MNHEY and CDR2 is SMNVEV in the germline V gene (reference sequence). CDR3 length: 15 residues.

This chain connects TRBV5-1 to TRBJ2-2; 12 nucleotides align to TRBD2. The CDR3 covers 18 residues. Germline V gives CDR1 SGHRS, CDR2 YFSETQ. Germline trimming cut 3 bases from V and 1 base from J; bases unmatched to any gene: 7. The CDR3 DNA is TGCGCCAGCAGCTCCTCAACTAGCGGGAGGCTGAACACCGGGGAGCTGTTTTTT. Protein: CASSSSTSGRLNTGELFF.

Remarks on this clone: Different DNA sequences within this sample yield the same CDR3. V gene TRBV9 combines with J gene TRBJ2-3, with TRBD2 as a possible D gene (6 bases). Germline loops: CDR1 SGDLS, CDR2 YYNGEE. V lost 0 bases to trimming and J lost 3 bases, with 11 bases between them. The CDR3 runs 15 residues. CDR3: CASSVGPGSTDTQYF. The CDR3 coding sequence is TGTGCCAGCAGCGTAGGGCCCGGGAGTACAGATACGCAGTATTTT.

In nucleotides, the CDR3 is TGTGCCAGCCTACCCAGCGGGAGTAACACCGGGGAGCTGTTTTTT. Residues: CASLPSGSNTGELFF. The rearrangement uses TRBV2 and TRBJ2-2, with 8 nucleotides matching TRBD2. Losses at the gene ends were 8 bases for V and 2 bases for J; bases not matched to a gene: 7. This CDR3 spans 15 amino acids. CDR1 is SNHLY and CDR2 is FYNNEI in the germline V gene.